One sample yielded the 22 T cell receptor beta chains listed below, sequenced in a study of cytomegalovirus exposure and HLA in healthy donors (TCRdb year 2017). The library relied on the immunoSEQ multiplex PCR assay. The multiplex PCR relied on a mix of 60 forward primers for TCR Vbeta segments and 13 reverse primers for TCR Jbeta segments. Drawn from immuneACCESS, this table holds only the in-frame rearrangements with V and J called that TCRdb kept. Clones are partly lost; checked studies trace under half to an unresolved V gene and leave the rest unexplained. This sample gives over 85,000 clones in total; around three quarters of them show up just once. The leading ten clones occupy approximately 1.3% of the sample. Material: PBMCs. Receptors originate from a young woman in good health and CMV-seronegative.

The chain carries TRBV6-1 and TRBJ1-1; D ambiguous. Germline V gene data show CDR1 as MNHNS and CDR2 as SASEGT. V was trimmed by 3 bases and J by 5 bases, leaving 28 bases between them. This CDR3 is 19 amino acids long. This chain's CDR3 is CASSEGAAEWGYLGTEAFF. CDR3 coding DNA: TGTGCCAGCAGTGAGGGAGCCGCCGAGTGGGGATACCTTGGGACTGAAGCTTTCTTT.

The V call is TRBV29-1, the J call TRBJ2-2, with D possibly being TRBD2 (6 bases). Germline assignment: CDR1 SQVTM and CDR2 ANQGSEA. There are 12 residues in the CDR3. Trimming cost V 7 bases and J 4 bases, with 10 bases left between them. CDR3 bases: TGCAGCGGCCGGGGGAGCACCGGGGAGCTGTTTTTT. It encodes CSGRGSTGELFF.

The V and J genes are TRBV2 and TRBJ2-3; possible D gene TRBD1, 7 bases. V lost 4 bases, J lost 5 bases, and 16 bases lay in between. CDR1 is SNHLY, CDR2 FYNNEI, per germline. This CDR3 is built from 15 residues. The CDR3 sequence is CASSVGAGGRDTQYF. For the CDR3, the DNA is TGTGCCAGCAGTGTGGGGGCAGGGGGGAGAGATACGCAGTATTTT.

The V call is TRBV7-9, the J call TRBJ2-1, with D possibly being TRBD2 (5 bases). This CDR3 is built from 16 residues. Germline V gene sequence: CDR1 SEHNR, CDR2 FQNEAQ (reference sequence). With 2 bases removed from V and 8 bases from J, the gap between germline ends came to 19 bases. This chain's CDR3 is CASSLPPSVVSDEQFF. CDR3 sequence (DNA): TGTGCCAGCAGCTTACCCCCATCGGTGGTTAGCGATGAGCAGTTCTTC.

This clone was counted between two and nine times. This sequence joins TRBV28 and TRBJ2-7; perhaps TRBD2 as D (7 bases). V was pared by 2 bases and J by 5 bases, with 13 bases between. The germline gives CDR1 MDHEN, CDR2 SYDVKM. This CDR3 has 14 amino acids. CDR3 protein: CASSLRGASNEQYF. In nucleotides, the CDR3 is TGTGCCAGCAGTTTACGGGGGGCTTCCAACGAGCAGTACTTC.

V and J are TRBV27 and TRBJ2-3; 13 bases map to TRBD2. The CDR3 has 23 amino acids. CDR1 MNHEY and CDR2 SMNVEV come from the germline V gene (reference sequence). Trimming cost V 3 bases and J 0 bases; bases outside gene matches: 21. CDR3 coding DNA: TGTGCCAGCAGTTTTGGGTCGGAGGGAAGACTAGCGGGAGGACCCCCTAGCACAGATACGCAGTATTTT. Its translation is CASSFGSEGRLAGGPPSTDTQYF.

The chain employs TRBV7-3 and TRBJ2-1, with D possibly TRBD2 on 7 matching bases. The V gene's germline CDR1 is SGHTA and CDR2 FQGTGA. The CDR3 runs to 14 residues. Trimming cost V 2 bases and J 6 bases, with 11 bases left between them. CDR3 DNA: TGTGCCAGCAGCTTAGACGGGGGGCTCAATGAGCAGTTCTTC. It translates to CASSLDGGLNEQFF.

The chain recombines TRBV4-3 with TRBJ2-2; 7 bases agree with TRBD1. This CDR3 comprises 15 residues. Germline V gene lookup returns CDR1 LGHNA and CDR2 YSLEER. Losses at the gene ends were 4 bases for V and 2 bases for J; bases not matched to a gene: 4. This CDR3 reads CASSLGQVNTGELFF. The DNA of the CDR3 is TGCGCCAGCAGCCTCGGACAGGTTAACACCGGGGAGCTGTTTTTT.

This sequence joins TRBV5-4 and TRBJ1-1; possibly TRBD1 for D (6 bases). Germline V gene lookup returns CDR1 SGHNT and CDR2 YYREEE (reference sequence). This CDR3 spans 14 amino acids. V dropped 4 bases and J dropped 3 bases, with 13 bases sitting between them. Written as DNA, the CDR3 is TGTGCCAGCAGCAGCAGGGGTGTGTACACTGAAGCTTTCTTT. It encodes CASSSRGVYTEAFF.

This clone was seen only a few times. CDR3 coding DNA: TGTGCCAGCAGTGATTGGGACAGGGGACTGGATGGCTACACCTTC. Protein sequence: CASSDWDRGLDGYTF. The rearrangement uses TRBV2 and TRBJ1-2; TRBD1 matches at 10 bases. J lost 6 bases, V lost 3 bases, and 7 bases had no gene match. The CDR3 covers 15 residues. Germline lookup yields CDR1 SNHLY and CDR2 FYNNEI.

CDR3 sequence reads: CASSSGTRIRDGYTF. CDR3 DNA: TGCGCCAGCAGCAGCGGGACGCGGATAAGGGATGGCTACACCTTC. This chain connects TRBV4-1 to TRBJ1-2; D is possibly TRBD1 (5 bases). Trimming left V 5 bases short and J 6 bases short, with 19 bases between. Germline V gives CDR1 MGHRA, CDR2 YSYEKL. The CDR3 extends over 15 amino acids.

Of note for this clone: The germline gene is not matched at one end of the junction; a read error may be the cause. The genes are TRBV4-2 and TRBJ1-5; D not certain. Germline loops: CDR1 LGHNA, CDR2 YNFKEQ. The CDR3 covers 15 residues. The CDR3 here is CASNQEVSGNQPQHF. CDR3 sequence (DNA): TGTGCCAGCAACCAAGAGGTTAGCGGCAATCAGCCCCAGCATTTT.

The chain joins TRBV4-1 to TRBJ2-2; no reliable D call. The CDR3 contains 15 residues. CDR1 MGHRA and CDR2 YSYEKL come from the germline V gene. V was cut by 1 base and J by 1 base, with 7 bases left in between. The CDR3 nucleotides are TGCGCCAGCAGCCAAGTATCAGGGAACACCGGGGAGCTGTTTTTT. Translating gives CASSQVSGNTGELFF.

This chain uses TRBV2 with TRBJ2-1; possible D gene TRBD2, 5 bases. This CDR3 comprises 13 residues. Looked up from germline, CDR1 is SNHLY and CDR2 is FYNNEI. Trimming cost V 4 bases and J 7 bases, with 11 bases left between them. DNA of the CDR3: TGTGCCAGCAGTGGAGGGCCGGAAAATGAGCAGTTCTTC. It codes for CASSGGPENEQFF.

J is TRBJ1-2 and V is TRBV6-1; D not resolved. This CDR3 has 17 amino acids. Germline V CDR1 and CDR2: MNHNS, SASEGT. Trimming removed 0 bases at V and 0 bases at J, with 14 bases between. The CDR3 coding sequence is TGTGCCAGCAGTGAAGCCTCCGGACTGCGCACTAACTATGGCTACACCTTC. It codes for CASSEASGLRTNYGYTF.

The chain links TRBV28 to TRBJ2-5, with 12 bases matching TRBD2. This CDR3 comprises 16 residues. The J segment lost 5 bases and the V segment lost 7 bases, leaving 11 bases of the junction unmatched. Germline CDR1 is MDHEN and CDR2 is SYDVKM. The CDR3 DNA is TGTGCCAGCACTACACTAGCGGGAGGCCCCGGGGAGACCCAGTACTTC. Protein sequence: CASTTLAGGPGETQYF.

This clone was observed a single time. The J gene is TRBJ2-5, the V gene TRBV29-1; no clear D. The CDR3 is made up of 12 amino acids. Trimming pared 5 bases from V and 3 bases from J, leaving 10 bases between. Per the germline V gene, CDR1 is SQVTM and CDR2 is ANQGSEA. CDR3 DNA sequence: TGCAGCGTTCGCGGAGCTAAAGAGACCCAGTACTTC. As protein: CSVRGAKETQYF.

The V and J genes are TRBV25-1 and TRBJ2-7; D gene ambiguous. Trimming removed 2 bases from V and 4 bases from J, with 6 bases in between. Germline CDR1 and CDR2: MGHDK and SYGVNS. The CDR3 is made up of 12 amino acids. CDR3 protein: CASSEQLYEQYF. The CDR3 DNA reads TGTGCCAGCAGTGAACAGTTGTACGAGCAGTACTTC.

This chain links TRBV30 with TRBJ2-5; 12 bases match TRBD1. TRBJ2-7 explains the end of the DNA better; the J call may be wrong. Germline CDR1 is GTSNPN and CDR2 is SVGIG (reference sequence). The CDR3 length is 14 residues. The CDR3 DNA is TGTGCCTGGAGTCCGGGACAGGGGGCAGACGAGCAGTACTTC. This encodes CAWSPGQGADEQYF.

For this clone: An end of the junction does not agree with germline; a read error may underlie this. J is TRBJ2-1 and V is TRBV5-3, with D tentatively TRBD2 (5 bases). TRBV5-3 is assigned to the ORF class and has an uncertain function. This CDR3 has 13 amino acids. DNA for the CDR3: TGTGCCAGAAGCTTGGCTAGCTACGATGAGCAGTTCTTC. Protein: CARSLASYDEQFF.

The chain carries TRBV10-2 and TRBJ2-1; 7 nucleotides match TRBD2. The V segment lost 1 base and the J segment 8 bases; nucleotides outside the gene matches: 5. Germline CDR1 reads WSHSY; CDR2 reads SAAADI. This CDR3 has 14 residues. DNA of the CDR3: TGCGCCAGCAGTGAGTGGGCTAGCGGCGATGAGCAGTTCTTC. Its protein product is CASSEWASGDEQFF.

The DNA for the CDR3 is TGTGCCACCAGCGACTCCGCGGGGGTCGTTACTGAAGCTTTCTTT. Translating it yields CATSDSAGVVTEAFF. The V gene is TRBV15, the J gene TRBJ1-1; maybe TRBD1 (5 bases). Germline V gene lookup returns CDR1 LNHNV and CDR2 YYDKDF (reference sequence). V gave up 5 bases and J gave up 5 bases, with 18 bases separating them. The CDR3 totals 15 residues.